This T cell receptor beta chain comes out of a study of shared clonotypes between healthy human individuals. Germline-derived CDR1 and CDR2 are SGHRS and YFSETQ. This CDR3 has 12 residues. V gave up 0 bases and J gave up 4 bases, with 4 bases separating them. As concerns this clone: This CDR3 is also generated by other DNA sequences in the sample.

Method: immunoSEQ multiplex PCR; TCRdb's copy keeps in-frame clones and lacks some. The data contain over a million clones, approximately 97% of them seen just once; the ten biggest clones take up roughly 1.1%. The receptor's source is a man in his thirties or forties in good health. The chain combines TRBV5-1 with TRBJ2-5; D remains unclear. The sequenced sample was naive CD4+ T cells sorted from blood. The subset was: CD45RA+ positively selected. The CDR3 region has the DNA TGCGCCAGCAGCTTGGGGTTAGAGACCCAGTACTTC. It translates to CASSLGLETQYF.